A single sample is the source of the 15 T cell receptor beta chains below, sequenced in a study of tumor and adjacent non-tumor tissue in lung cancer. TCRbeta libraries were built with three rounds of nested PCR, modified from ARM-PCR. TCRdb itself ran the multiplex PCR reads through MiXCR, one entry per CDR3 protein. The table has almost 75,000 distinct CDR3 sequences, less than 75% seen once. This sample's RNA came from whole unsorted tissue. More than 3 cm separated this lung sample from the edge of the tumor. Sequenced: distant non-tumor lung tissue. The receptors were sampled from a woman aged 45-65 years with non-small cell lung cancer.

This clonotype was counted a single time. A much larger clone differs by one base, so this may be a read error. The rearrangement joins TRBV28 to TRBJ1-1, with 7 bases identical to TRBD1. The CDR3 is 16 residues long. Germline CDR1 MDHEN, CDR2 SYDVKM. The CDR3, as DNA: TGTGCCAGCAGTCTCGCAACTCGACAGGGAAACACTGAAGTTTTCTTT. Translating it yields CASSLATRQGNTEVFF.

V usage is TRBV11-2 and J usage is TRBJ2-2, with a weak D call TRBD2 (5 bases). Trimming stripped 5 bases from V and 3 bases from J, with 10 bases between. The CDR3 loop spans 14 amino acids. Germline values: CDR1 SGHAT, CDR2 FQNNGV. This CDR3 reads CASSRMRDTGELFF. In nucleotides, the CDR3 is TGTGCCAGCAGCAGGATGCGGGACACCGGGGAGCTGTTTTTT.

On this clonotype: At one end, the junction sequence differs from germline, possibly due to a read error. The chain carries TRBV11-2 and TRBJ2-7; D is perhaps TRBD2 (5 bases). The CDR3 sequence is 15 residues long. Looked up from germline, CDR1 is SGHAT and CDR2 is FQNNGV. The CDR3 DNA reads TGTGCCTGCAGCTCGGGGATGGGCCGGACCTACGAGCAGTACTTC. This encodes CACSSGMGRTYEQYF.

Comments on this clonotype: With a much larger clone just one base away, this may be a read error. V is TRBV29-1 and J is TRBJ2-3; D perhaps matches TRBD2 (6 bases). The V end was cut by 6 bases, the J end by 2 bases, with 21 bases between. The CDR3 contains 16 residues. Germline CDR1 SQVTM, CDR2 ANQGSEA. The CDR3 bases are TGCAGCGTAATATACCTATCGGGAGTGGTCACAGATACGCAGTATTTT. Amino acids: CSVIYLSGVVTDTQYF.

This clonotype was counted ten times or more. The rearrangement uses TRBV20-1 and TRBJ2-1; maybe TRBD2 (6 bases). The V end lost 2 bases, the J end lost 8 bases, and 16 bases lay between the germline ends. CDR1 and CDR2 (germline): DFQATT, SNEGSKA (reference sequence). The CDR3 runs 14 residues. The CDR3 sequence is CSARSPGVGYEQFF. CDR3 DNA sequence: TGCAGTGCTAGATCTCCGGGAGTGGGGTATGAGCAGTTCTTC.

Remarks on this clonotype: Germline and junction disagree at one end, which may indicate a read error. CDR3 coding DNA: TGCAGTGCTAGACTAGTTATAGGGAATCAGCCCCAGCCTTTT. Protein product: CSARLVIGNQPQPF. V is TRBV20-1 and J is TRBJ1-5; D uncertain. The CDR3 has 14 residues. The V gene's germline CDR1 is DFQATT and CDR2 SNEGSKA (reference sequence).

This clonotype occurred once. The junction departs from germline at one end; a sequencing error may be responsible. J is TRBJ2-5 and V is TRBV29-1; D tentatively fits TRBD1 or TRBD2 (5 bases each). Germline CDR1 SQVTM, CDR2 ANQGSEA. This CDR3 contains 13 residues. The CDR3 sequence is CSAVRGTQETQYF. DNA for the CDR3: TGCAGCGCTGTCCGGGGCACACAAGAGACACAGTACTTC.

At least ten counts were recorded for this clonotype. The gene calls are TRBV12-3 or TRBV12-4 and TRBJ1-1; the D is unclear. V lost 7 bases and J 4 bases, leaving 13 bases between the germline ends. This CDR3 region has 13 residues. CDR3 in amino acids: CASTPSWATEAFF. Here the CDR3 DNA reads TGTGCCAGCACCCCGTCCTGGGCCACTGAAGCTTTCTTT.

The chain uses TRBV10-3 and TRBJ1-1, with a tentative D call TRBD1 (5 bases). Germline V lookup: CDR1 ENHRY, CDR2 SYGVKD. This CDR3 spans 13 amino acids. V was cut by 10 bases and J by 1 base, with 13 bases left in between. This chain's CDR3 is CATSTEKNTEAFF. Here the CDR3 DNA reads TGTGCCACCTCGACAGAGAAGAACACTGAAGCTTTCTTT.

In the case of this clonotype: A much larger clone differs from this one at a single base, so this may be a read error. The rearrangement uses TRBV12-3 or TRBV12-4 and TRBJ1-5; TRBD1 matches 9 bases. V lost 3 bases to trimming and J lost 11 bases; unmatched junction nucleotides: 11. This CDR3 comprises 15 residues. The CDR3 nucleotides are TGTGCCAGCAGTTTGACAGGGGGGGTCGGACAGTCCCAGCATTTT. Translated, it gives CASSLTGGVGQSQHF.

With regard to this clonotype: A much larger clonotype is one base distant, so this may be a read error. As the CDR3 is not closed by the conserved phenylalanine or tryptophan, this likely results from a read error. This sequence joins TRBV4-1 and TRBJ2-7, with 9 bases matching TRBD1. This CDR3 comprises 16 residues. J was trimmed by 2 bases and V by 3 bases; bases with no gene match: 8. Germline CDR1 MGHRA, CDR2 YSYEKL. Written as DNA, the CDR3 is TGCGCCAGCAGCCAGCCAAGACAGGGGGGGACCTACGAGCAGTACTCC. Amino acid sequence: CASSQPRQGGTYEQYS.

This clonotype was recorded once. A much larger clone differs from this one at a single base, so this may be a read error. This chain uses TRBV20-1 with TRBJ2-1; 11 bases are a match to TRBD2. Looked up from germline, CDR1 is DFQATT and CDR2 is SNEGSKA (reference sequence). The CDR3 is made up of 15 amino acids. Unmatched junction bases numbered 10, after V lost 8 bases and J lost 4 bases. DNA for the CDR3: TGCAGTCCTGACGGGGGACTAGCGGAGTACAATGAGCAGTTCTTC. Protein: CSPDGGLAEYNEQFF.

About this clonotype itself: A read error may explain this, as a much larger clone is one base away. The chain employs TRBV10-3 and TRBJ1-1; D is unresolved. Germline V lookup: CDR1 ENHRY, CDR2 SYGVKD. The CDR3 is 15 residues long. The CDR3 sequence is CAINESISGNTEAFF. The CDR3 region has the DNA TGTGCCATCAATGAGTCGATCTCAGGGAACACTGAAGCTTTCTTT.

The V call is TRBV5-5, the J call TRBJ1-6; 8 bases align to TRBD1. The junction had 4 bases not matched to a gene; V was cut back by 3 bases and J by 5 bases. Germline values: CDR1 SGHKS, CDR2 YYEKEE (reference sequence). This CDR3 comprises 15 residues. The CDR3 loop is CASSSKQGDNSPLHF. CDR3 nucleotide sequence: TGTGCCAGCAGCTCGAAACAGGGGGATAATTCACCCCTCCACTTT.

The sample holds many counts of this clonotype. The chain is built from TRBV6-1 and TRBJ1-5, with D hard to call. V lost 2 bases, J lost 0 bases, and 5 bases lay in between. The CDR3 has 14 amino acids. Germline CDR1 reads MNHNS; CDR2 reads SASEGT. The CDR3 DNA reads as TGTGCCAGCAGTGAATCACATAGCAATCAGCCCCAGCATTTT. This translates into CASSESHSNQPQHF.